This TCR beta chain was observed in a study of T-cell memory formation after mild COVID-19. Unmatched junction bases numbered 8, after V lost 5 bases and J lost 2 bases. The CDR3 consists of 16 residues. Germline CDR1 SEHNR, CDR2 FQNEAQ (reference sequence). A 5'RACE reaction primed in the constant segment made cDNA libraries of TCR alpha and TCR beta, and these carried sample barcodes and UMIs. TCRdb independently ran MiXCR on the 5' RACE reads; one entry per CDR3 protein. The top ten hold about 8.7% of the sample, which has hundreds of thousands of distinct CDR3 sequences, 20% to 25% seen once. This clonotype turned up a few times.

The genes are TRBV7-9 and TRBJ2-5, with TRBD1 identical over 10 bases. The source of this sequence is an adult woman who had mild COVID-19 (a few samples of this study predate the infection). Cell type and time point are not known. Sequenced sample: PBMCs or a T cell subset sorted from them (not recorded which). CDR3 region: CASSDRDRGLQETQYF. For the CDR3, the DNA is TGTGCCAGCAGCGACCGAGACAGGGGGCTACAAGAGACCCAGTACTTC.